A selection of T cell receptor beta chains follows, all from one sample in a study of beta chain features in type 1 diabetes. This table comes from immunoSEQ multiplex PCR, and its TCRdb copy is limited to in-frame clones, with some not included. The table has some 370,000 clones, roughly a tenth seen once. The material sequenced was central memory CD4+ T cells from blood. Every receptor here comes from a man under 40 with type 1 diabetes. Both conserved end residues are part of each CDR3. A D gene is named only where the DNA matches it firmly. Part of the rows lack a size; the others show once, few, many or a class for expanded clones.

j_call,v_call,d_call,clone_size,cdr3_aa,cdr3_nt
TRBJ2-7,TRBV28,-,-,CASTESAMGKDEQYF,TGTGCCAGCACCGAGAGCGCAATGGGGAAAGACGAGCAGTACTTC
TRBJ1-5,TRBV28,-,-,CASSLSFGGQPQHF,TGTGCCAGCAGTCTTTCCTTCGGTGGACAGCCCCAGCATTTT
TRBJ1-1,TRBV5-8,-,-,CASSLGGVGTEAFF,TGTGCCAGCAGCTTGGGGGGGGTAGGGACTGAAGCTTTCTTT
TRBJ1-2,TRBV2,-,many,CASSELRANYGYTF,TGTGCCAGCAGTGAATTGCGGGCTAACTATGGCTACACCTTC
TRBJ2-7,TRBV5-4,-,-,CASSWGTRYEQYF,TGTGCCAGCAGCTGGGGGACACGCTACGAGCAGTACTTC
TRBJ2-1,TRBV6-5,-,-,CASKLGLDYNEQFF,TGTGCCAGCAAACTCGGGTTGGATTACAATGAGCAGTTCTTC
TRBJ2-2,TRBV28,TRBD2,-,CASSLSGGYTGELFF,TGTGCCAGCAGTTTGTCGGGAGGGTACACCGGGGAGCTGTTTTTT
TRBJ1-1,TRBV7-9,-,many,CASSIRDTAAFF,TGTGCCAGCAGCATACGGGATACGGCTGCTTTCTTT
TRBJ2-3,TRBV18,-,-,CASSPEGYTQYF,TGTGCCAGCTCACCCGAGGGATATACGCAGTATTTT
TRBJ1-3,TRBV2,-,-,CASTGDTGNTIYF,TGTGCCAGCACGGGTGATACTGGAAACACCATATATTTT
TRBJ2-5,TRBV7-6,-,-,CASSLEVGVETQYF,TGTGCCAGCAGCTTAGAAGTAGGCGTAGAGACCCAGTACTTC
TRBJ2-2,TRBV5-1,-,-,CASSSTLLRGTGELFF,TGCGCCAGCAGCTCCACCTTATTACGTGGCACCGGGGAGCTGTTTTTT
TRBJ1-1,TRBV6-5,-,few,CASSPPGGNTEAFF,TGTGCCAGCAGCCCTCCCGGGGGGAACACTGAAGCTTTCTTT
TRBJ1-3,TRBV5-4,-,-,CASSPRNTGSGDTIYF,TGTGCCAGCAGCCCTCGCAATACAGGGAGCGGCGACACCATATATTTT
TRBJ2-2,TRBV7-9,-,many,CATHGAGELFF,TGTGCCACCCATGGGGCCGGGGAGCTGTTTTTT
TRBJ1-3,TRBV18,-,-,CASSPGGQHSGNTIYF,TGTGCCAGCTCACCGGGTGGACAGCACTCTGGAAACACCATATATTTT
TRBJ2-5,TRBV27,TRBD1,few,CASSSTDRVNQETQYF,TGTGCCAGCAGTTCGACCGACAGGGTCAACCAAGAGACCCAGTACTTC
TRBJ1-1,TRBV7-9,TRBD1,-,CASRKTGGEAFF,TGTGCCAGCAGGAAAACAGGGGGTGAAGCTTTCTTT
TRBJ2-5,TRBV11-2,-,few,CASSPRQTQYF,TGTGCCAGCAGCCCTAGGCAGACCCAGTACTTC
TRBJ2-7,TRBV7-9,-,-,CASSPRRASYEQYF,TGTGCCAGCAGCCCCCGGAGGGCCTCCTACGAGCAGTACTTC
TRBJ1-1,TRBV6-6,-,-,CASSFPRNTEAFF,TGTGCCAGCAGTTTTCCCCGGAACACTGAAGCTTTCTTT
TRBJ2-1,TRBV5-1,-,-,CASSLAEGVIWSEQFF,TGCGCCAGCAGCTTGGCCGAGGGAGTAATCTGGAGTGAGCAGTTCTTC